Listed below are T cell receptor beta chains from one sample, sequenced in a study of cytomegalovirus exposure and HLA in healthy donors. Using immunoSEQ multiplex PCR, the repertoire was profiled, and TCRdb retains in-frame clones only, with some absent. The sample consists of 120,000 or so clones, 80% of them appearing once. Sequencing was performed on PBMCs. Source of these receptors: a man in his thirties or forties in good health and CMV-seropositive. Each CDR3 is given with its conserved first and last residue. The D gene is left open where the match is weak. Clone sizes are given selectively: once, few, many, or a class where the clone is expanded.

V gene: TRBV5-6; J gene: TRBJ1-2; D gene: TRBD1; clone size: NA; CDR3 protein: CASSLEKGARGYTF; CDR3 DNA: TGTGCCAGCAGCTTGGAAAAGGGGGCACGAGGCTACACCTTC
V gene: TRBV12-5; J gene: TRBJ1-2; D gene: NA; clone size: NA; CDR3 protein: CASGANYGYTF; CDR3 DNA: TGTGCTAGTGGCGCGAACTATGGCTACACCTTC
V gene: TRBV6-1; J gene: TRBJ2-7; D gene: TRBD2; clone size: once; CDR3 protein: CATLGGDYEQYF; CDR3 DNA: TGTGCCACCCTCGGGGGGGACTACGAGCAGTACTTC
V gene: TRBV19; J gene: TRBJ2-1; D gene: NA; clone size: NA; CDR3 protein: CASSTVGRDEQFF; CDR3 DNA: TGTGCCAGTAGTACCGTCGGGCGGGATGAGCAGTTCTTC
V gene: TRBV2; J gene: TRBJ2-7; D gene: NA; clone size: NA; CDR3 protein: CASSQHRGSGPYEQYF; CDR3 DNA: TGTGCCAGCAGCCAGCACAGGGGAAGCGGGCCCTACGAGCAGTACTTC
V gene: TRBV28; J gene: TRBJ1-6; D gene: TRBD1; clone size: NA; CDR3 protein: CASTRGRTPLHF; CDR3 DNA: TGTGCCAGCACCAGGGGGCGGACACCCCTCCACTTT
V gene: TRBV9; J gene: TRBJ2-1; D gene: NA; clone size: NA; CDR3 protein: CASSVGAGSYNEQFF; CDR3 DNA: TGTGCCAGCAGCGTAGGAGCCGGCTCCTACAATGAGCAGTTCTTC
V gene: TRBV28; J gene: TRBJ1-2; D gene: NA; clone size: NA; CDR3 protein: CASSVQGLSAGYTF; CDR3 DNA: TGTGCCAGCAGCGTTCAGGGGCTTAGTGCAGGCTACACCTTC
V gene: TRBV18; J gene: TRBJ2-5; D gene: NA; clone size: NA; CDR3 protein: CASSPSPGGETQYF; CDR3 DNA: TGTGCCAGCTCACCATCCCCCGGAGGAGAGACCCAGTACTTC
V gene: TRBV6-5; J gene: TRBJ2-1; D gene: NA; clone size: NA; CDR3 protein: CASSPIEAGEQFF; CDR3 DNA: TGTGCCAGCAGTCCGATAGAAGCGGGCGAGCAGTTCTTC
V gene: TRBV6-5; J gene: TRBJ1-5; D gene: NA; clone size: NA; CDR3 protein: CASKEGGGDQPQHF; CDR3 DNA: TGTGCCAGCAAAGAAGGGGGAGGGGATCAGCCCCAGCATTTT
V gene: TRBV4-2; J gene: TRBJ2-5; D gene: NA; clone size: few; CDR3 protein: CASSLVLEETQYF; CDR3 DNA: TGTGCCAGCAGCTTGGTCCTGGAGGAGACCCAGTACTTC
V gene: TRBV11-1; J gene: TRBJ2-3; D gene: TRBD2; clone size: NA; CDR3 protein: CASSGGGANTQYF; CDR3 DNA: TGTGCCAGCAGCGGCGGGGGGGCAAATACGCAGTATTTT
V gene: TRBV5-1; J gene: TRBJ2-7; D gene: NA; clone size: NA; CDR3 protein: CASRTGSSGYEQYF; CDR3 DNA: TGCGCCAGCCGTACAGGGTCTTCGGGCTACGAGCAGTACTTC
V gene: TRBV6-5; J gene: TRBJ1-1; D gene: NA; clone size: NA; CDR3 protein: CASSLGGEAFF; CDR3 DNA: TGTGCCAGCAGTTTAGGGGGTGAAGCTTTCTTT
V gene: TRBV6-5; J gene: TRBJ2-1; D gene: NA; clone size: NA; CDR3 protein: CASSYSAEQFF; CDR3 DNA: TGTGCCAGCAGTTACTCGGCTGAGCAGTTCTTC
V gene: TRBV5-1; J gene: TRBJ1-1; D gene: NA; clone size: NA; CDR3 protein: CASSLDARGPRRTEAFF; CDR3 DNA: TGCGCCAGCAGCTTGGACGCCAGGGGCCCAAGGAGGACTGAAGCTTTCTTT
V gene: TRBV5-1; J gene: TRBJ2-5; D gene: TRBD1; clone size: NA; CDR3 protein: CASSFPGQGMKTQYF; CDR3 DNA: TGCGCCAGCAGCTTCCCGGGACAGGGGATGAAGACCCAGTACTTC
V gene: TRBV19; J gene: TRBJ2-5; D gene: TRBD2; clone size: NA; CDR3 protein: CASSTLAGGPGETQYF; CDR3 DNA: TGTGCCAGTAGCACATTAGCGGGGGGGCCGGGAGAGACCCAGTACTTC
V gene: TRBV6-1; J gene: TRBJ1-6; D gene: NA; clone size: NA; CDR3 protein: CASSEAGWTSYNSPLHF; CDR3 DNA: TGTGCCAGCAGTGAAGCCGGGTGGACATCTTATAATTCACCCCTCCACTTT
V gene: TRBV5-1; J gene: TRBJ2-7; D gene: NA; clone size: NA; CDR3 protein: CASSLASRKTYEQYF; CDR3 DNA: TGCGCCAGCAGCTTGGCTTCCAGGAAGACCTACGAGCAGTACTTC
V gene: TRBV13; J gene: TRBJ1-1; D gene: TRBD1; clone size: NA; CDR3 protein: CASSLPGQDTEAFF; CDR3 DNA: TGTGCCAGCAGCTTACCGGGACAGGACACTGAAGCTTTCTTT
V gene: TRBV6-5; J gene: TRBJ1-4; D gene: NA; clone size: NA; CDR3 protein: CASSLGQQTFEKLFF; CDR3 DNA: TGTGCCAGCAGTTTAGGACAGCAAACGTTTGAAAAACTGTTTTTT
V gene: TRBV2; J gene: TRBJ1-5; D gene: NA; clone size: NA; CDR3 protein: CASSENGGAVLAQHF; CDR3 DNA: TGTGCCAGCAGTGAAAATGGGGGGGCGGTTTTGGCCCAGCATTTT
V gene: TRBV2; J gene: TRBJ1-6; D gene: NA; clone size: once; CDR3 protein: CASRFGNSPLHF; CDR3 DNA: TGTGCCAGCAGATTCGGTAATTCACCCCTCCACTTT
V gene: TRBV6-5; J gene: TRBJ2-7; D gene: TRBD2; clone size: NA; CDR3 protein: CASSYGEGSTSGQYF; CDR3 DNA: TGTGCCAGCAGTTATGGGGAGGGTTCCACATCTGGGCAGTACTTC
V gene: TRBV15; J gene: TRBJ2-3; D gene: TRBD2; clone size: NA; CDR3 protein: CATSSPPGTSGGFADTQYF; CDR3 DNA: TGTGCCACCAGCAGTCCCCCGGGGACTAGCGGGGGATTCGCAGATACGCAGTATTTT
V gene: TRBV5-6; J gene: TRBJ2-7; D gene: NA; clone size: once; CDR3 protein: CASSLTGPYEQYF; CDR3 DNA: TGTGCCAGCAGCTTAACGGGTCCCTACGAGCAGTACTTC
V gene: TRBV2; J gene: TRBJ1-2; D gene: TRBD1; clone size: NA; CDR3 protein: CASSVRTGGIGGYTF; CDR3 DNA: TGTGCCAGCAGTGTCCGGACAGGGGGCATTGGTGGCTACACCTTC
V gene: TRBV7-9; J gene: TRBJ2-1; D gene: NA; clone size: NA; CDR3 protein: CASSSSSVSEQFF; CDR3 DNA: TGTGCCAGCAGCAGCTCGAGCGTAAGTGAGCAGTTCTTC
V gene: TRBV30; J gene: TRBJ1-2; D gene: TRBD1; clone size: NA; CDR3 protein: CAWNSGTGSRRGYTF; CDR3 DNA: TGTGCCTGGAACTCCGGGACAGGGTCGCGGCGGGGCTACACCTTC
V gene: TRBV2; J gene: TRBJ2-1; D gene: TRBD2; clone size: once; CDR3 protein: CASRASGGHSYNEQFF; CDR3 DNA: TGTGCCAGCAGGGCTAGCGGGGGCCACTCCTACAATGAGCAGTTCTTC
V gene: TRBV6-6; J gene: TRBJ1-4; D gene: TRBD1; clone size: NA; CDR3 protein: CASGPGGWEKLFF; CDR3 DNA: TGTGCCAGCGGACCAGGGGGCTGGGAAAAACTGTTTTTT
V gene: TRBV7-8; J gene: TRBJ1-3; D gene: TRBD1; clone size: NA; CDR3 protein: CASSWTGAGNTIYF; CDR3 DNA: TGTGCCAGCAGCTGGACAGGGGCTGGAAACACCATATATTTT
V gene: TRBV5-6; J gene: TRBJ1-3; D gene: NA; clone size: NA; CDR3 protein: CASSRKSASSGNTIYF; CDR3 DNA: TGTGCCAGCAGCAGGAAATCTGCTAGCTCTGGAAACACCATATATTTT
V gene: TRBV7-9; J gene: TRBJ2-7; D gene: TRBD1; clone size: NA; CDR3 protein: CASSSNGQGRYEQYF; CDR3 DNA: TGTGCCAGCAGCTCCAATGGACAGGGGCGGTACGAGCAGTACTTC
V gene: TRBV5-1; J gene: TRBJ2-7; D gene: NA; clone size: NA; CDR3 protein: CASSLWTEGGEQYF; CDR3 DNA: TGCGCCAGCAGCCTGTGGACAGAAGGTGGCGAGCAGTACTTC
V gene: TRBV10-2; J gene: TRBJ2-3; D gene: TRBD2; clone size: NA; CDR3 protein: CASSEAPGDSGGPSGSDTQYF; CDR3 DNA: TGCGCCAGCAGTGAGGCGCCTGGGGACAGCGGGGGGCCTAGCGGTTCAGATACGCAGTATTTT
V gene: TRBV7-6; J gene: TRBJ1-2; D gene: TRBD1; clone size: NA; CDR3 protein: CASSGAQGISGYGYTF; CDR3 DNA: TGTGCCAGCAGCGGGGCACAGGGGATCTCTGGCTATGGCTACACCTTC
V gene: TRBV6-1; J gene: TRBJ1-6; D gene: NA; clone size: NA; CDR3 protein: CASSEVWGQNSPLHF; CDR3 DNA: TGTGCCAGCAGTGAAGTGTGGGGACAAAATTCACCCCTCCACTTT
V gene: TRBV4-2; J gene: TRBJ1-3; D gene: TRBD1; clone size: NA; CDR3 protein: CASSQEGGTGNTIYF; CDR3 DNA: TGTGCCAGCAGCCAAGAAGGGGGCACTGGAAACACCATATATTTT
V gene: TRBV5-6; J gene: TRBJ2-1; D gene: NA; clone size: NA; CDR3 protein: CASDISEGIYNEQFF; CDR3 DNA: TGTGCCAGCGACATCTCCGAGGGAATTTACAATGAGCAGTTCTTC
V gene: TRBV9; J gene: TRBJ2-3; D gene: NA; clone size: NA; CDR3 protein: CASSVGGVNTDTQYF; CDR3 DNA: TGTGCCAGCAGCGTAGGAGGTGTCAACACAGATACGCAGTATTTT
V gene: TRBV6-5; J gene: TRBJ1-2; D gene: TRBD1; clone size: NA; CDR3 protein: CASSVGTGYGYTF; CDR3 DNA: TGTGCCAGCAGCGTAGGGACAGGGTATGGCTACACCTTC
V gene: TRBV5-6; J gene: TRBJ1-2; D gene: NA; clone size: NA; CDR3 protein: CASSPLEYLYGYTF; CDR3 DNA: TGTGCCAGCAGCCCTTTAGAATACCTCTATGGCTACACCTTC
V gene: TRBV19; J gene: TRBJ2-5; D gene: NA; clone size: NA; CDR3 protein: CASSMGRPGETQYF; CDR3 DNA: TGTGCCAGTAGTATGGGGAGGCCAGGCGAGACCCAGTACTTC
V gene: TRBV6-1; J gene: TRBJ2-5; D gene: TRBD1; clone size: once; CDR3 protein: CASSEWGQALEETQYF; CDR3 DNA: TGTGCCAGCAGTGAATGGGGACAGGCATTAGAAGAGACCCAGTACTTC
V gene: TRBV2; J gene: TRBJ1-4; D gene: TRBD1; clone size: once; CDR3 protein: CASTGQGEKLFF; CDR3 DNA: TGTGCCAGCACTGGACAGGGTGAAAAACTGTTTTTT
V gene: TRBV11-3; J gene: TRBJ2-1; D gene: TRBD2; clone size: NA; CDR3 protein: CASSLGVPGTRQFF; CDR3 DNA: TGTGCCAGCAGCTTAGGAGTACCCGGGACTAGGCAGTTCTTC
V gene: TRBV23-1; J gene: TRBJ1-1; D gene: NA; clone size: few; CDR3 protein: CASRRVLVLSMNTEAFF; CDR3 DNA: TGCGCCAGCCGCCGAGTCCTCGTCCTTTCCATGAACACTGAAGCTTTCTTT
V gene: TRBV2; J gene: TRBJ2-1; D gene: TRBD2; clone size: NA; CDR3 protein: CASRGAGAYNEQFF; CDR3 DNA: TGTGCCAGCAGGGGAGCGGGAGCCTACAATGAGCAGTTCTTC
V gene: TRBV9; J gene: TRBJ2-7; D gene: TRBD1; clone size: NA; CDR3 protein: CASSVGSGTGGTYEQYF; CDR3 DNA: TGTGCCAGCAGCGTAGGATCCGGGACAGGGGGAACCTACGAGCAGTACTTC
V gene: TRBV6-1; J gene: TRBJ2-1; D gene: NA; clone size: NA; CDR3 protein: CASSDHRAEQFF; CDR3 DNA: TGTGCCAGCAGTGACCACAGGGCTGAGCAGTTCTTC
V gene: TRBV4-1; J gene: TRBJ1-2; D gene: NA; clone size: few; CDR3 protein: CASSRTGDNYGYTF; CDR3 DNA: TGCGCCAGCAGCCGGACTGGGGATAACTATGGCTACACCTTC
V gene: TRBV6-6; J gene: TRBJ1-5; D gene: TRBD1; clone size: NA; CDR3 protein: CASKSLGQVNQPQHF; CDR3 DNA: TGTGCCAGCAAATCGCTTGGACAGGTCAATCAGCCCCAGCATTTT